A single sample gave rise to the 21 T cell receptor beta chains below, sequenced in a study of CXCR3-negative and CXCR3-positive naive CD8 T cells. The study's findings and limits: When CXCR3-positive naive cells were set against CXCR3-negative naive cells, the former had more hydrophobic TRB CDR3s.

Libraries were UMI-labeled 5' RACE TRB cDNA. Using the 5' RACE reads, TCRdb records one entry per CDR3 protein without DNA. Its table lists under 110,000 distinct CDR3 sequences. No antigens are known for them. Sequencing used naive CXCR3+ CD8+ T cells from blood. Regarding subset: CD45RO-CCR7+CD27+CD95- naive CD8+ T cells expressing CXCR3 (TNR3+). The receptors were sampled from a human donor in good health. Some clones in this sample may be carry-over from other donors' samples.

The chain uses TRBV7-9 and TRBJ2-5; TCRdb's D call, TRBD1, is unchecked because there is no DNA. Germline V CDR1 and CDR2: SEHNR, FQNEAQ (reference sequence). The CDR3 extends over 12 amino acids. The CDR3 region is CASSPQRGTQYF.

The rearrangement links TRBV5-1 to TRBJ2-7. The CDR3 runs to 14 residues. Germline V gene data show CDR1 as SGHRS and CDR2 as YFSETQ. CDR3 in amino acids: CASSFSGIHYEQYF.

The CDR3 here is CASSLYNTDTQYF. The chain has TRBV27 and TRBJ2-3. The CDR3 length is 13 residues. CDR1 is MNHEY and CDR2 is SMNVEV in the germline V gene (reference sequence).

The genes are TRBV4-3 and TRBJ1-1; TCRdb calls TRBD1, which cannot be checked without DNA. The CDR3 runs to 14 residues. Per germline, CDR1 LGHNA and CDR2 YSLEER. This CDR3 reads CASSQDRGNTEAFF.

V gene TRBV6-2 or TRBV6-3 combines with J gene TRBJ1-4; TCRdb reports TRBD1, a call that lacks DNA to check it against. The CDR3 covers 14 residues. Per the germline V gene, CDR1 is MNHEY and CDR2 is SVGEGT. The CDR3 loop is CASNPDSFIEKLFF.

CDR3 in amino acids: CASSRQGRGPRANTGELFF. The V call is TRBV21-1, the J call TRBJ2-2; the D gene TCRdb calls, TRBD1, cannot be checked with no DNA. TRBV21-1 is reported as a pseudogene. The CDR3 runs 19 residues.

The rearrangement joins TRBV12-3 or TRBV12-4 to TRBJ2-2. CDR3 length: 15 residues. CDR3 loop: CATNRRGANTGELFF.

The rearrangement joins TRBV7-9 to TRBJ2-1; TCRdb returns TRBD2, unconfirmable since there is no DNA. The CDR3 is 15 residues long. Germline V gives CDR1 SEHNR, CDR2 FQNEAQ (reference sequence). This CDR3 is CASSYPVAGVNEQFF.

The chain employs TRBV13 and TRBJ1-1. The V gene's germline CDR1 is PRHDT and CDR2 FYEKMQ (reference sequence). The CDR3 has 16 residues. This chain's CDR3 is CASSLAADVLNTEAFF. The whole variable domain, filled in from reference TRBV13 and TRBJ1-1, reads AAGVIQSPRHLIKEKRETATLKCYPIPRHDTVYWYQQGPGQDPQFLISFYEKMQSDKGSIPDRFSAQQFSDYHSELNMSSLELGDSALYFCASSLAADVLNTEAFFGQGTRLTVV.

V and J are TRBV14 and TRBJ1-1; TCRdb calls TRBD1, which cannot be checked without DNA. Germline V gene lookup returns CDR1 SGHDN and CDR2 FVKESK. The CDR3 is 15 residues long. The CDR3 region is CASSQEERTGVEAFF.

V is TRBV5-1 and J is TRBJ2-7. CDR1 and CDR2 from the germline V gene are SGHRS and YFSETQ. The CDR3 contains 14 residues. This chain's CDR3 is CASSLGPETYEQYF.

J is TRBJ1-5 and V is TRBV29-1; TCRdb outputs TRBD1, but without DNA this stays unchecked. Germline V CDR1 and CDR2: SQVTM, ANQGSEA. CDR3 length equals 16 residues. CDR3 loop: CSVRKGDPDDDQPQHF.

The chain recombines TRBV21-1 with TRBJ2-7. TRBV21-1 is termed a pseudogene. The CDR3 loop spans 14 amino acids. The CDR3 sequence is CASSKSLVFYEQYF.

This chain connects TRBV7-2 to TRBJ1-1; there is no DNA to check the TCRdb D call of TRBD1. Germline V lookup: CDR1 SGHTA, CDR2 FQGNSA. CDR3 length equals 15 residues. The CDR3: CASSPTGGAGTEAFF.

The V call is TRBV11-3, the J call TRBJ1-1. The germline V gene has CDR1 SGHNT and CDR2 YENEEA. The CDR3 loop spans 13 amino acids. CDR3 sequence: CASSSRLGTEAFF.

The chain uses TRBV2 and TRBJ2-2. The germline CDR1 and CDR2 sequences are SNHLY and FYNNEI. This CDR3 spans 16 amino acids. CDR3 protein: CASSEASRANTGELFF.

The chain couples TRBV6-5 to TRBJ1-2; without DNA, the TCRdb call of TRBD1 cannot be checked. Germline V lookup: CDR1 MNHEY, CDR2 SVGAGI. The CDR3 has 13 amino acids. CDR3 amino acids: CASTGSPDYGYTF.

CDR3 sequence reads: CASSFPLAGGPDTQYF. This chain joins TRBV7-9 and TRBJ2-3; the D gene TCRdb calls, TRBD2, cannot be checked with no DNA. Germline V lookup: CDR1 SEHNR, CDR2 FQNEAQ (reference sequence). The length of the CDR3 is 16 residues.

This chain uses TRBV13 with TRBJ2-7; TCRdb gives TRBD1 as the D gene, but with no DNA this cannot be confirmed. The V gene's germline CDR1 is PRHDT and CDR2 FYEKMQ (reference sequence). This CDR3 has 14 amino acids. CDR3 amino acids: CASSSSGFPYEQYF.

The CDR3 reads CASSYPRPPYEQYF. The V and J genes are TRBV6-5 and TRBJ2-7. Germline CDR1 MNHEY, CDR2 SVGAGI. This CDR3 is 14 amino acids long.

J is TRBJ2-5 and V is TRBV6-1; TCRdb indicates TRBD1, and absent DNA this call remains unverified. This CDR3 comprises 15 residues. Germline V lookup: CDR1 MNHNS, CDR2 SASEGT. The chain's CDR3 is CASRDLGRVGETQYF.